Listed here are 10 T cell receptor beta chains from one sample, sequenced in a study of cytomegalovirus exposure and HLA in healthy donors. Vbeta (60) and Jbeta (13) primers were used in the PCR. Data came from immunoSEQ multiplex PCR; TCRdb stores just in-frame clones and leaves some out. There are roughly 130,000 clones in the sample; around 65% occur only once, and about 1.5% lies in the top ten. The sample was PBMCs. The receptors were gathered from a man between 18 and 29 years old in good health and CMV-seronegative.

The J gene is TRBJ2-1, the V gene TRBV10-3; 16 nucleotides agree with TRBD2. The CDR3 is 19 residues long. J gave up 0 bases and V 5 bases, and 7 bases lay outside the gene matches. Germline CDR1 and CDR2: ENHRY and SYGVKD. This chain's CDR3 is CAISPPGLAGGSSYNEQFF. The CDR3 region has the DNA TGTGCCATCAGTCCTCCGGGACTAGCGGGGGGGAGCTCCTACAATGAGCAGTTCTTC.

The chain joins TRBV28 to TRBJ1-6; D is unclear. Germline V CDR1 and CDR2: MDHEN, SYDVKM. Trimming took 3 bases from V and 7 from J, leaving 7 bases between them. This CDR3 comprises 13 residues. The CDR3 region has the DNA TGTGCCAGCAGTTTGGGCATGAATTCACCCCTCCACTTT. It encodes CASSLGMNSPLHF.

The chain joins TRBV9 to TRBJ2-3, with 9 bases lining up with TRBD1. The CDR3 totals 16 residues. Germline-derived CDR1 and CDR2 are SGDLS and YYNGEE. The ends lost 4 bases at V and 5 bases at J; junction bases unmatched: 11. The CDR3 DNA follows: TGTGCCAGCAGCTCCTACGGCGGACAGGGGAAAGATACGCAGTATTTT. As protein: CASSSYGGQGKDTQYF. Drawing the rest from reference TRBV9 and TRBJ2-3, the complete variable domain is DSGVTQTPKHLITATGQRVTLRCSPRSGDLSVYWYQQSLDQGLQFLIQYYNGEERAKGNILERFSAQQFPDLHSELNLSSLELGDSALYFCASSSYGGQGKDTQYFGPGTRLTVL.

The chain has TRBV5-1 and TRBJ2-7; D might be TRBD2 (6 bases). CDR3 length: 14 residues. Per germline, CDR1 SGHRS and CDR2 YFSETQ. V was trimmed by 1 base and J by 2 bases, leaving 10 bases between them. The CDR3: CASSLTGAPYEQYF. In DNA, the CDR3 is TGCGCCAGCAGCTTGACGGGAGCCCCCTACGAGCAGTACTTC.

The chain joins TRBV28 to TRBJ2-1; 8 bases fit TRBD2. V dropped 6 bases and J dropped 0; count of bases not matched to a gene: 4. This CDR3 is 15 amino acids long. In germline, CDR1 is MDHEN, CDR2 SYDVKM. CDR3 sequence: CASRGTSISYNEQFF. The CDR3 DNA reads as TGTGCCAGCAGGGGGACTAGTATCTCCTACAATGAGCAGTTCTTC.

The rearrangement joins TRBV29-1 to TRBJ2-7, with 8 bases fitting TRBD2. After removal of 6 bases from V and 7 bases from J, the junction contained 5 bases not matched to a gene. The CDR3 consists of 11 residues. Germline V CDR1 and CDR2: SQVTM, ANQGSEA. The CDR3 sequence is CSVRGAGEQYF. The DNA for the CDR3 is TGCAGCGTGCGGGGGGCTGGAGAGCAGTACTTC.

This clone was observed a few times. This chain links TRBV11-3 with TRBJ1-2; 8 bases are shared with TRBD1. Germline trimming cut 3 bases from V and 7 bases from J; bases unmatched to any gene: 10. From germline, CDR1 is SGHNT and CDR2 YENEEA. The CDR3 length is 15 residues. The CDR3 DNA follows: TGTGCCAGCAGCTTCCTCGGACAGGGATGGGGTGGCTACACCTTC. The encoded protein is CASSFLGQGWGGYTF. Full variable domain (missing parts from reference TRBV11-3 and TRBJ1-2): EAGVVQSPRYKIIEKKQPVAFWCNPISGHNTLYWYLQNLGQGPELLIRYENEEAVDDSQLPKDRFSAERLKGVDSTLKIQPAELGDSAVYLCASSFLGQGWGGYTFGSGTRLTVV.

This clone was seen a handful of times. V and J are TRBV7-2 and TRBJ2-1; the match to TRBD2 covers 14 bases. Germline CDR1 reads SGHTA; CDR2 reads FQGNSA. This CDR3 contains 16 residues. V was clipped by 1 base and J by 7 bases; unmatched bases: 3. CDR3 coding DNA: TGTGCCAGCAGCTTAGTTGGACTAGCGGGGGGAAATGAGCAGTTCTTC. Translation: CASSLVGLAGGNEQFF. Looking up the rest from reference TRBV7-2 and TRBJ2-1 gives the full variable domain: GAGVSQSPSNKVTEKGKDVELRCDPISGHTALYWYRQSLGQGLEFLIYFQGNSAPDKSGLPSDRFSAERTGGSVSTLTIQRTQQEDSAVYLCASSLVGLAGGNEQFFGPGTRLTVL.

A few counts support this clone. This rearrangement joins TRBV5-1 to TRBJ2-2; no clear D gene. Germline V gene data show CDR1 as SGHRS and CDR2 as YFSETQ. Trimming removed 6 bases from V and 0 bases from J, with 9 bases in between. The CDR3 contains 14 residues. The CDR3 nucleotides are TGCGCCAGCACTGGAGTCACGAACACCGGGGAGCTGTTTTTT. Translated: CASTGVTNTGELFF.

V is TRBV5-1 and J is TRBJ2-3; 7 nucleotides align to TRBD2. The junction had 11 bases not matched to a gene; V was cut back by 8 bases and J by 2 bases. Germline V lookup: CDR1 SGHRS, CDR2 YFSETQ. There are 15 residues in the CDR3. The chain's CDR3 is CASWKAGVSTDTQYF. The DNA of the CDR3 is TGCGCCAGTTGGAAGGCGGGGGTCTCCACAGATACGCAGTATTTT.